This entry features one TCR beta chain sequence. This record comes from a study of cytomegalovirus exposure and HLA in healthy donors. V was pared by 5 bases and J by 2 bases, with 15 bases between. The CDR3 is made up of 14 amino acids. CDR1 SQVTM and CDR2 ANQGSEA come from the germline V gene. PCR primers comprised 60 Vbeta and 13 Jbeta primers. Only in-frame clones appear in the TCRdb table, and some are missing; sequencing was by immunoSEQ multiplex PCR. The table shows about 150,000 clones, with 60% to 80% occurring only once. This sequence was found in a male donor in good health and CMV-seronegative. The genes are TRBV29-1 and TRBJ2-5, with D perhaps TRBD1 (6 bases). Sequencing was performed on PBMCs. DNA of the CDR3: TGCAGCGTTTACCGGGACAAGGGTCAAGAGACCCAGTACTTC. Translated, it gives CSVYRDKGQETQYF.